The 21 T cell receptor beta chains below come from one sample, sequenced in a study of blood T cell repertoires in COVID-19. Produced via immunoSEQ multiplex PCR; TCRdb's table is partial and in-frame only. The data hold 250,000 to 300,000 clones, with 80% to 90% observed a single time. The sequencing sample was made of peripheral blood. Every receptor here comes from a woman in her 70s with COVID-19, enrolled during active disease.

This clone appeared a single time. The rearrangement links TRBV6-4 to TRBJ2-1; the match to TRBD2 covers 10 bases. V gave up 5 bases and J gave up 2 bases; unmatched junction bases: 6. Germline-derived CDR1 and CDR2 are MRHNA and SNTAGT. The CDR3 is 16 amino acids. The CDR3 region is CASSISSGSPYNEQFF. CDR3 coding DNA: TGTGCCAGCAGTATCTCTAGCGGGAGCCCCTACAATGAGCAGTTCTTC.

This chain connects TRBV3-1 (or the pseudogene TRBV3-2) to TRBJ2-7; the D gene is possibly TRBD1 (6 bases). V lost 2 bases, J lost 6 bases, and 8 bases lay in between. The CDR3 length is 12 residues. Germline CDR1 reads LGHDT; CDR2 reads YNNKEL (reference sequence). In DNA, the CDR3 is TGTGCCAGCAGCCAAACAGGGAGCGAGCAGTACTTC. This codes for CASSQTGSEQYF.

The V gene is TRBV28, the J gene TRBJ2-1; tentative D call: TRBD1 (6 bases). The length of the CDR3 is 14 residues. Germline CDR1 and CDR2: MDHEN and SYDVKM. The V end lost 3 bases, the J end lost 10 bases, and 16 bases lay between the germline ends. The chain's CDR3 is CASSFRGQMGEQFF. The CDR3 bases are TGTGCCAGCAGTTTTAGGGGACAAATGGGAGAGCAGTTCTTC.

Here the CDR3 DNA reads TGTGCCAGCAGCCAATCCTATGGCAAAAACATTCAGTACTTC. Translated: CASSQSYGKNIQYF. This chain connects TRBV7-2 to TRBJ2-4; no definite D call. The germline V gene has CDR1 SGHTA and CDR2 FQGNSA. V dropped 5 bases and J dropped 3 bases, with 11 bases sitting between them. This CDR3 contains 14 residues.

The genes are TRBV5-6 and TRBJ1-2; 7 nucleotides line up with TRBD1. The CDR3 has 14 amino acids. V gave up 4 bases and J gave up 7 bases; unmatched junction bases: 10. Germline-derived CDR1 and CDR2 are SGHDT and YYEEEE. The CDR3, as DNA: TGTGCCAGCAGCCCAGGGGGTGCGGGCGGTGGCTACACCTTC. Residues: CASSPGGAGGGYTF.

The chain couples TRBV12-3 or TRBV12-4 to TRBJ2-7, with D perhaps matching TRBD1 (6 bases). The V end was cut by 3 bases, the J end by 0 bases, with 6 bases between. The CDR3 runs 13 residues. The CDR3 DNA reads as TGTGCCAGCAGTTTGACAGGCTCCTACGAGCAGTACTTC. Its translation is CASSLTGSYEQYF.

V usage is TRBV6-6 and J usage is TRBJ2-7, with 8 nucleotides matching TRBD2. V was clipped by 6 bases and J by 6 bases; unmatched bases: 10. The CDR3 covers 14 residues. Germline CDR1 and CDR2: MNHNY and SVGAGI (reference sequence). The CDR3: CASSRGAGVPEQYF. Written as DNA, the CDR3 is TGTGCCAGCAGCCGAGGAGCGGGAGTCCCCGAGCAGTACTTC.

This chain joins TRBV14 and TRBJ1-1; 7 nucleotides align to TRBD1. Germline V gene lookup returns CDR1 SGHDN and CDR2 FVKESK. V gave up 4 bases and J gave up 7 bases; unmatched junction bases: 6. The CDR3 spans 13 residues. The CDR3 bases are TGTGCCAGCAGCCGAAACAGGGGAGGTGAAGCTTTCTTT. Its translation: CASSRNRGGEAFF.

The chain's CDR3 is CATARGSGYEQYF. As DNA, the CDR3 is TGTGCCACCGCTAGAGGGAGCGGCTACGAGCAGTACTTC. V usage is TRBV2 and J usage is TRBJ2-7; D is possibly TRBD2 (5 bases). Germline CDR1 is SNHLY and CDR2 is FYNNEI. CDR3 length equals 13 residues. Trimming stripped 10 bases from V and 3 bases from J, with 16 bases between.

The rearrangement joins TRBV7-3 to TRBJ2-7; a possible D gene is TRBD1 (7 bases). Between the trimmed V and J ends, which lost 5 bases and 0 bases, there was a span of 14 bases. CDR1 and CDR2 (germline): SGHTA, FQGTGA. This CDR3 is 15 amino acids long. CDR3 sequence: CASSPAQGGSYEQYF. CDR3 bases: TGTGCCAGCAGCCCAGCCCAGGGGGGCTCCTACGAGCAGTACTTC.

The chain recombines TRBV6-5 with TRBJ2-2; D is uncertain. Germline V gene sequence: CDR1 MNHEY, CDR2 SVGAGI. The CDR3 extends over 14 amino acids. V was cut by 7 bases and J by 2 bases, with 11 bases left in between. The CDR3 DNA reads TGTGCCAGCATAGCATCCAGAAACACCGGGGAGCTGTTTTTT. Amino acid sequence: CASIASRNTGELFF.

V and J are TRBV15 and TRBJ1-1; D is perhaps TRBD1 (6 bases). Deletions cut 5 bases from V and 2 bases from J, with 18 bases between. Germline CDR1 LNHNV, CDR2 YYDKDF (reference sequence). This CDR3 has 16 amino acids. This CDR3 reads CATSGYPGHSNTEAFF. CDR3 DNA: TGTGCCACCAGCGGTTACCCGGGACACTCAAACACTGAAGCTTTCTTT.

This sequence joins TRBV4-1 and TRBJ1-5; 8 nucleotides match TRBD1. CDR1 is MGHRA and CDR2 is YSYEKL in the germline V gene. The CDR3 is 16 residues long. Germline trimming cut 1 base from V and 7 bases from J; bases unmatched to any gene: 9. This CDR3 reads CASSQGPGQGYQPQHF. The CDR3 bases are TGCGCCAGCAGCCAAGGGCCTGGACAGGGCTACCAGCCCCAGCATTTT.

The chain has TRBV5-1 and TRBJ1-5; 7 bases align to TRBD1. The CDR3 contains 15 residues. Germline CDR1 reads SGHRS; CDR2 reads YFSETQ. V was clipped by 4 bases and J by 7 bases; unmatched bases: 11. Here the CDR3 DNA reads TGCGCCAGCAGCGTGGGGACAGTGGGCTACCAGCCCCAGCATTTT. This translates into CASSVGTVGYQPQHF.

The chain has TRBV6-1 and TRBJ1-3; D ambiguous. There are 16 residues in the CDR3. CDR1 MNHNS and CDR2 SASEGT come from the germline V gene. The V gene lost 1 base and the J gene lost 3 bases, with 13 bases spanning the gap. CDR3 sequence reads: CASSEGPGKDGNTIYF. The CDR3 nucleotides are TGTGCCAGCAGTGAAGGGCCGGGTAAGGATGGAAACACCATATATTTT.

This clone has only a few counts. The CDR3 DNA reads as TGTGCCAGCAGCTACGGTGACCCGGACAGCTTCCAGTCACCCCTCCACTTT. Protein: CASSYGDPDSFQSPLHF. V gene TRBV7-8 combines with J gene TRBJ1-6; D might be TRBD1 (6 bases). Trimming took 4 bases from V and 10 from J, leaving 23 bases between them. This CDR3 has 17 residues. Germline CDR1 SGHVS, CDR2 FQNEAQ.

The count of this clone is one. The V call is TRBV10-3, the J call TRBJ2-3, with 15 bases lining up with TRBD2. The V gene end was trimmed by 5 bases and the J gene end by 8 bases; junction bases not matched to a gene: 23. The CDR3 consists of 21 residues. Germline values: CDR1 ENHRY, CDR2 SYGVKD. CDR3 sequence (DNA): TGTGCCATCAGTTATCCCCTTAGGACTAGCGGGAGGGCGACGGGGGTTGCTACGCAGTATTTT. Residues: CAISYPLRTSGRATGVATQYF.

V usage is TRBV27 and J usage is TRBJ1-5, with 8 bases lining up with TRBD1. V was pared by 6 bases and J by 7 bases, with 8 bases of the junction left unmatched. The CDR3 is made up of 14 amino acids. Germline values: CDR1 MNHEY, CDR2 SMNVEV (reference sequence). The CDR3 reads CASRISGGGQPQHF. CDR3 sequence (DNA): TGTGCCAGCAGAATTTCAGGGGGCGGCCAGCCCCAGCATTTT.

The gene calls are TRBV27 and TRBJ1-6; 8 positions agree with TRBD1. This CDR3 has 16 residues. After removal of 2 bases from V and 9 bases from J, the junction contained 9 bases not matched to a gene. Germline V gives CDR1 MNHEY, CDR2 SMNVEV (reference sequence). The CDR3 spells CASSLPDRAAGSPLHF. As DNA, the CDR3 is TGTGCCAGCAGTTTACCGGACAGGGCCGCGGGTTCACCCCTCCACTTT.

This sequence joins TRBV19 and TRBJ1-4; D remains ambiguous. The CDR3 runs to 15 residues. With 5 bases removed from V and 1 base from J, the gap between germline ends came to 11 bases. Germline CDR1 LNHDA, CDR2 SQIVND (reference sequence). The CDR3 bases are TGTGCCAGTAGTTTCTATGGGCGAACTAATGAAAAACTGTTTTTT. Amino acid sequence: CASSFYGRTNEKLFF.

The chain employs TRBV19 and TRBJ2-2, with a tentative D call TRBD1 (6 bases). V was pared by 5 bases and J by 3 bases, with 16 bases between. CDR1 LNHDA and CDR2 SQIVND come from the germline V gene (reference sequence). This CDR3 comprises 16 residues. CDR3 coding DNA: TGTGCCAGTAGTGTTACAGGGTGGCGGGACACCGGGGAGCTGTTTTTT. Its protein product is CASSVTGWRDTGELFF.